The next 18 T cell receptor beta chains were all read from a single sample in a study of shared clonotypes between healthy human individuals (dated by TCRdb to the early 2020s). The library was prepared using the immunoSEQ multiplex PCR assay. In its TCRdb copy, this immuneACCESS table keeps in-frame sequences only and misses some clones. Where compared with another copy, unresolved V genes explain less than half of these, and the others have no known cause. The sample has 2 million to 3 million clones on record, 80% to 95% of them singletons. The top ten hold 0.35% to 0.45% of the sample. The sequenced material came from naive CD4+ T cells from PBMCs. According to the study, the label for this sample's cell subset or site signals: CD45RA+ positively selected. Receptors were obtained from a man younger than 35 in good health. Some clones in this sample may be carry-over from other donors' samples.

The genes are TRBV30 and TRBJ2-5; 8 bases match TRBD2. The CDR3 is 16 residues long. CDR1 is GTSNPN, CDR2 SVGIG, per germline (reference sequence). V trimming: 0 bases; J trimming: 2 bases; junction bases outside the gene matches: 8. The CDR3 region is CAWSVQAGAGQETQYF. The CDR3 DNA reads TGTGCCTGGAGTGTTCAAGCGGGAGCGGGGCAAGAGACCCAGTACTTC.

The chain carries TRBV28 and TRBJ1-1, with a possible D match to TRBD1 (6 bases). The CDR3 has 12 amino acids. The germline V gene has CDR1 MDHEN and CDR2 SYDVKM. V was pared by 5 bases and J by 6 bases, with 10 bases between. DNA of the CDR3: TGTGCCAGCAGTCCGAGGGGGGCTGAAGCTTTCTTT. Protein sequence: CASSPRGAEAFF.

Details on this clone: Within the sample, other DNA sequences also encode this same CDR3. The V and J genes are TRBV28 and TRBJ1-5; the D gene is possibly TRBD1 (6 bases). Between the trimmed V and J ends, which lost 5 bases and 2 bases, there was a span of 13 bases. The CDR3 runs 15 residues. Germline CDR1 reads MDHEN; CDR2 reads SYDVKM. The CDR3 reads CASSPPQGGNQPQHF. The CDR3 DNA follows: TGTGCCAGCAGTCCCCCACAGGGAGGCAATCAGCCCCAGCATTTT.

The chain links TRBV7-9 to TRBJ2-5; 7 nucleotides agree with TRBD2. The germline V gene encodes CDR1 SEHNR and CDR2 FQNEAQ (reference sequence). The ends lost 2 bases at V and 5 bases at J; junction bases unmatched: 2. The CDR3 has 13 residues. CDR3: CASSLRGGETQYF. CDR3 DNA sequence: TGTGCCAGCAGCTTAAGGGGAGGGGAGACCCAGTACTTC.

The gene calls are TRBV4-1 and TRBJ1-2, with TRBD1 as a possible D gene (6 bases). The CDR3 sequence is 15 residues long. Trimming removed 0 bases from V and 5 bases from J, with 13 bases in between. Germline V gene sequence: CDR1 MGHRA, CDR2 YSYEKL. The CDR3 DNA reads TGCGCCAGCAGCCAAGATTCATCAGGGGTATATGGCTACACCTTC. It encodes CASSQDSSGVYGYTF.

Details on this clone: At the DNA level, this CDR3 is encoded by other sequences in the same sample as well. This chain links TRBV9 with TRBJ2-1; D is unclear. V was shortened by 0 bases and J by 8 bases, with 3 bases between the two germline ends. Germline CDR1 and CDR2: SGDLS and YYNGEE. The CDR3 is made up of 11 amino acids. The chain's CDR3 is CASSVEHEQFF. Here the CDR3 DNA reads TGTGCCAGCAGCGTAGAGCATGAGCAGTTCTTC.

This rearrangement joins TRBV18 to TRBJ2-1; 14 bases match TRBD2. V dropped 2 bases and J dropped 15; count of bases not matched to a gene: 15. The germline V gene has CDR1 KGHSH and CDR2 LQKENI. The CDR3 spans 17 residues. Here the CDR3 DNA reads TGTGCCAGCTCACCAGGGACTAGCGGGAGCGCGTATGGCACTCGGTTCTTC. It encodes CASSPGTSGSAYGTRFF.

As for this clone: One end of the junction fails to match germline, which may point to a read error. The V and J genes are TRBV6-1 and TRBJ1-1; the D gene is possibly TRBD1 (5 bases). CDR1 and CDR2 from the germline V gene are MNHNS and SASEGT. CDR3 size: 13 residues. Here the CDR3 DNA reads TGTGCCACCAGTGTTTCGGGGGACACTGAAGCTTTCTTT. Its protein product is CATSVSGDTEAFF.

V usage is TRBV7-9 and J usage is TRBJ2-1, with D perhaps matching TRBD1 (5 bases). Deletions cut 6 bases from V and 9 bases from J, with 9 bases between. CDR3 length: 11 residues. Germline V gives CDR1 SEHNR, CDR2 FQNEAQ (reference sequence). The CDR3 reads CASRPDSEQFF. CDR3 in DNA: TGTGCCAGCAGGCCTGACAGTGAGCAGTTCTTC.

J is TRBJ1-4 and V is TRBV11-2, with a weak D call TRBD1 (6 bases). Germline loops: CDR1 SGHAT, CDR2 FQNNGV. The CDR3 has 17 residues. V dropped 3 bases and J dropped 4 bases, with 18 bases sitting between them. CDR3 sequence: CASSFLTRGGGNEKLFF. In DNA, the CDR3 is TGTGCCAGCAGCTTCCTTACGAGGGGGGGTGGTAATGAAAAACTGTTTTTT.

As concerns this clone: One junction end disagrees with the germline gene, perhaps due to a read error. The CDR3 region has the DNA TGTGCCAGCAGTAGAGCGGGAGGGTCCTCCGAGCAGTACTTC. Residues: CASSRAGGSSEQYF. The chain joins TRBV25-1 to TRBJ2-7, with 10 nucleotides matching TRBD2. Looked up from germline, CDR1 is MGHDK and CDR2 is SYGVNS. This CDR3 has 14 residues.

The chain links TRBV5-6 to TRBJ1-2; no definite D call. Germline CDR1 is SGHDT and CDR2 is YYEEEE. V was pared by 0 bases and J by 8 bases, with 14 bases between. The CDR3 sequence is 14 residues long. In DNA form, the CDR3 reads TGTGCCAGCAGCTTGGATAGGTCAATCGGGGGCTACACCTTC. Translated: CASSLDRSIGGYTF.

The CDR3 here is CASSILFSPASTDTQYF. In nucleotides, the CDR3 is TGTGCCAGTAGTATCCTCTTTTCCCCGGCGAGCACAGATACGCAGTATTTT. The chain uses TRBV19 and TRBJ2-3; D ambiguous. Germline V gene lookup returns CDR1 LNHDA and CDR2 SQIVND (reference sequence). CDR3 length: 17 residues. The V end was cut by 3 bases, the J end by 0 bases, with 16 bases between. Drawing the rest from reference TRBV19 and TRBJ2-3, the complete variable domain is DGGITQSPKYLFRKEGQNVTLSCEQNLNHDAMYWYRQDPGQGLRLIYYSQIVNDFQKGDIAEGYSVSREKKESFPLTVTSAQKNPTAFYLCASSILFSPASTDTQYFGPGTRLTVL.

V is TRBV27 and J is TRBJ1-5; D may be TRBD1 (5 bases). The CDR3 extends over 15 amino acids. Deletions cut 1 base from V and 7 bases from J, with 14 bases between. The germline CDR1 and CDR2 sequences are MNHEY and SMNVEV (reference sequence). The CDR3 is CASSLYRGLGQPQHF. CDR3 DNA: TGTGCCAGCAGTTTATATCGGGGGTTAGGGCAGCCCCAGCATTTT.

The V and J genes are TRBV15 and TRBJ2-3; 7 bases map to TRBD1. CDR3 length: 17 residues. CDR1 is LNHNV and CDR2 is YYDKDF in the germline V gene (reference sequence). The J segment lost 5 bases and the V segment lost 5 bases, leaving 16 bases of the junction unmatched. The CDR3 DNA reads as TGTGCCACCAGCGCCAGGGGGAACGGACCGGTTCTAGATACGCAGTATTTT. This translates into CATSARGNGPVLDTQYF.

This chain connects TRBV7-2 to TRBJ2-7; the D is unclear. The CDR3 has 15 residues. The germline gives CDR1 SGHTA, CDR2 FQGNSA. Trimming took off 3 bases at V and 0 bases at J, with 12 bases between the two ends. In nucleotides, the CDR3 is TGTGCCAGCAGCTTCGAAGACTTAACCTCCTACGAGCAGTACTTC. Encoded protein: CASSFEDLTSYEQYF.

The V and J genes are TRBV11-2 and TRBJ1-4; D remains unclear. The ends were cut back, 1 base at V and 2 bases at J, with 11 bases in the middle. The CDR3 totals 16 residues. Germline V lookup: CDR1 SGHAT, CDR2 FQNNGV. CDR3: CASSLVPTRTNEKLFF. CDR3 nucleotide sequence: TGTGCCAGCAGCTTAGTCCCGACACGGACTAATGAAAAACTGTTTTTT.

About this clone: Other nucleotide sequences from this sample produce the same CDR3. The chain combines TRBV7-3 with TRBJ2-1; 7 nucleotides align to TRBD2. Germline CDR1 reads SGHTA; CDR2 reads FQGTGA. Trimming removed 1 base from V and 3 bases from J; junction bases left unmatched: 0. This CDR3 has 14 residues. The CDR3 sequence is CASSLSGSYNEQFF. The CDR3 DNA sequence: TGTGCCAGCAGCTTAAGCGGGAGCTACAATGAGCAGTTCTTC. The complete variable domain, with remaining parts taken from reference TRBV7-3 and TRBJ2-1, reads GAGVSQTPSNKVTEKGKYVELRCDPISGHTALYWYRQSLGQGPEFLIYFQGTGAADDSGLPNDRFFAVRPEGSVSTLKIQRTERGDSAVYLCASSLSGSYNEQFFGPGTRLTVL.